This T cell receptor beta chain was sequenced in a study of CD8 T cells in Susac syndrome. Study context: Clinical remission applied to fewer than ten sequenced Susac syndrome patients, and six had active disease. Blood was drawn from patients with Susac syndrome. At that point, they were therapy-naive, on corticosteroids, or on intravenous immunoglobulin alone.

This clonotype was detected only once. CD8+ and CD4+ T cells from blood underwent TCR beta sequencing, which was carried out in a high-throughput format. Bulk CD8+ and CD4+ cells came from magnetic negative isolation; CD8+ TEMRA by FACS. Random hexamers primed reverse transcription of about 0.45 to 1 ug RNA. Each CDR3 protein is one row after TCRdb ran MiXCR on the immunoSEQ multiplex PCR reads. Among 95,000 to 150,000 distinct CDR3 sequences listed, around 96% were seen once. V lost 5 bases and J lost 10; bases outside the gene matches: 1. From germline, CDR1 is SNHLY and CDR2 FYNNEI. The CDR3 consists of 10 residues.

The chain employs TRBV2 and TRBJ1-1; 7 positions match TRBD1. The TCR sequence derives from a human donor with Susac syndrome. Sequencing used CD4+ T cells from PBMCs. The CDR3 DNA is TGTGCCAGCAGTCGGGACAGAGCTTTCTTT. This encodes CASSRDRAFF.